The source of this T cell receptor beta chain is a study of blood T cells in healthy people across ages. Overall study findings and caveats: Unknown CMV status may confound age-related changes in expanded clones. Whereas aged donors had fewer naive CD4+ cells, long-lived donors had more of them and higher diversity.

The CDR3 spans 17 residues. Germline V CDR1 and CDR2: SEHNR, FQNEAQ (reference sequence). V gave up 4 bases and J gave up 4 bases, with 20 bases separating them. In regard to this clonotype: Its specificity is not known.

A second about 6 to 12 cycle PCR used barcoded and J-beta primers. Each of the samples gave a minimum of 2.5 million paired-end reads that contained CDR3. TCRdb re-called the 5' RACE reads with MiXCR, one entry per CDR3 protein. The profile shows about 1.4 million distinct CDR3 sequences, 45% to 70% of them singletons. Total RNA extraction produced at least 6 micrograms (per sample) for the study. Material for sequencing was blood. The sequence came from a man younger than 35 in good health. This sequence joins TRBV7-9 and TRBJ2-1, with D possibly being TRBD1 (6 bases). The CDR3 spells CASSSSGAGKNYNEQFF. The CDR3 nucleotides read TGTGCCAGCAGCTCATCAGGGGCAGGGAAAAATTACAATGAGCAGTTCTTC.